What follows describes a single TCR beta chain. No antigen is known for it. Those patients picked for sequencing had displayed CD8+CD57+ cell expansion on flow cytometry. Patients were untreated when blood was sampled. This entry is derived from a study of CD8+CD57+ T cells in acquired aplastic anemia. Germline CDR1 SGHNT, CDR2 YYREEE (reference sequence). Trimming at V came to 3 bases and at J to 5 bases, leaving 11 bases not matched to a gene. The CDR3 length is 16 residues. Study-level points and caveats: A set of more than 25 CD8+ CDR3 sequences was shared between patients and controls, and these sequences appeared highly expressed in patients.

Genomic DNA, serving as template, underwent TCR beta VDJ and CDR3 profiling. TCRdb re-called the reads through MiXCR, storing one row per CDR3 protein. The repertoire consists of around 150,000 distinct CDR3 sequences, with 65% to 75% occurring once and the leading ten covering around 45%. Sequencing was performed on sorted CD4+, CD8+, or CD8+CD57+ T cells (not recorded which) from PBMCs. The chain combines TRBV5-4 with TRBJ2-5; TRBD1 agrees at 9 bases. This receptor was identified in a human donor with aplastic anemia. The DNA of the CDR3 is TGTGCCAGCAGCTCCAGAGGGACAGGGCAGGGTGAGACCCAGTACTTC. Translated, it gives CASSSRGTGQGETQYF.